Following are 27 T cell receptor beta chains from one sample sequenced in a study of blood T cell repertoires in COVID-19. The protocol was immunoSEQ multiplex PCR, while the TCRdb copy is restricted to in-frame clones and leaves out a portion. The data hold approximately 270,000 clones, with roughly 85% observed a single time. Sequenced material: PBMCs or T cells enriched from blood (not recorded which). The receptors were gathered from a woman aged 45-59 years who had recovered from COVID-19.

The V and J genes are TRBV7-8 and TRBJ2-1; 10 nucleotides align to TRBD2. Trimming cost V 3 bases and J 6 bases; bases outside gene matches: 11. This CDR3 spans 17 amino acids. Germline CDR1 and CDR2: SGHVS and FQNEAQ. In DNA, the CDR3 is TGTGCCAGCAGCTTTAACGGTCCTAGCGGGAGTCGCAATGAGCAGTTCTTC. It encodes CASSFNGPSGSRNEQFF.

The chain employs TRBV28 and TRBJ2-7; the D gene is possibly TRBD1 (5 bases). V was trimmed by 6 bases and J by 1 base, leaving 13 bases between them. Germline V gene sequence: CDR1 MDHEN, CDR2 SYDVKM. The CDR3 loop spans 14 amino acids. Written as DNA, the CDR3 is TGTGCCAGCAGGATCAGGGATCCGTCCTACGAGCAGTACTTC. Its translation: CASRIRDPSYEQYF.

The genes are TRBV7-2 and TRBJ2-2, with 7 bases identical to TRBD2. Germline values: CDR1 SGHTA, CDR2 FQGNSA. The CDR3 is 14 amino acids. V lost 5 bases to trimming and J lost 7 bases; unmatched junction nucleotides: 7. CDR3 nucleotide sequence: TGTGCCAGCAGCGTAACTAGCGTGAGCGGGGAGCTGTTTTTT. This codes for CASSVTSVSGELFF.

The chain is built from TRBV6-4 and TRBJ1-1, with TRBD1 as a possible D gene (6 bases). The ends were cut back, 4 bases at V and 0 bases at J, with 9 bases in the middle. From germline, CDR1 is MRHNA and CDR2 SNTAGT. The CDR3 sequence is 14 residues long. The CDR3 DNA follows: TGTGCCAGCAGTGGAGGGGGACTGAACACTGAAGCTTTCTTT. It specifies CASSGGGLNTEAFF.

This chain connects TRBV28 to TRBJ1-1; D is perhaps TRBD1 (6 bases). Germline V lookup: CDR1 MDHEN, CDR2 SYDVKM. This CDR3 is 13 amino acids long. CDR3 loop: CAGSTFRGTEAFF. CDR3 bases: TGTGCAGGTTCTACATTCAGGGGCACTGAAGCTTTCTTT.

The rearrangement uses TRBV7-2 and TRBJ2-5, with 11 bases that match TRBD1. The J segment lost 3 bases and the V segment lost 2 bases, leaving 11 bases of the junction unmatched. Germline assignment: CDR1 SGHTA and CDR2 FQGNSA. CDR3 size: 18 residues. CDR3 region: CASSLWARTGGMEETQYF. The CDR3 bases are TGTGCCAGCAGCTTATGGGCCCGGACAGGGGGCATGGAAGAGACCCAGTACTTC.

This rearrangement joins TRBV29-1 to TRBJ2-1, with D maybe TRBD1 (6 bases). From germline, CDR1 is SQVTM and CDR2 ANQGSEA. The CDR3 is 15 amino acids. With 1 base removed from V and 0 bases from J, the gap between germline ends came to 10 bases. CDR3 DNA sequence: TGCAGCGTTGAAGGAGACAGGAGCTCCTACAATGAGCAGTTCTTC. It yields the protein CSVEGDRSSYNEQFF.

The chain combines TRBV5-1 with TRBJ2-6; D gene ambiguous. The CDR3 is made up of 15 amino acids. V was clipped by 2 bases and J by 2 bases, with 8 bases between them. Germline V gives CDR1 SGHRS, CDR2 YFSETQ. The CDR3 loop reads CASSLKLPGANVLTF. The CDR3 nucleotides read TGCGCCAGCAGCTTAAAACTTCCTGGGGCCAACGTCCTGACTTTC.

The chain is built from TRBV24-1 and TRBJ1-2; 7 bases agree with TRBD1. There are 15 residues in the CDR3. V was clipped by 4 bases and J by 0 bases; unmatched bases: 4. CDR1 is KGHDR, CDR2 SFDVKD, per germline. The CDR3 DNA follows: TGTGCCACCAGTGAGTCCGGGACAGCTAACTATGGCTACACCTTC. Residues: CATSESGTANYGYTF.

V usage is TRBV18 and J usage is TRBJ1-2; 8 bases align to TRBD1. The junction had 5 bases not matched to a gene; V was cut back by 3 bases and J by 5 bases. The CDR3 is 14 amino acids. The germline gives CDR1 KGHSH, CDR2 LQKENI. The CDR3 DNA follows: TGTGCCAGCTCACCCAAGACAGGGGAATATGGCTACACCTTC. Translating gives CASSPKTGEYGYTF.

This clone was seen only once. This chain uses TRBV5-1 with TRBJ2-1; 7 bases fit TRBD2. The CDR3 totals 16 residues. V dropped 2 bases and J dropped 8; count of bases not matched to a gene: 13. Germline V gene data show CDR1 as SGHRS and CDR2 as YFSETQ. The CDR3 region is CASSLGLGGSRDEQFF. The DNA for the CDR3 is TGCGCCAGCAGCTTAGGGCTGGGCGGGAGTCGGGATGAGCAGTTCTTC.

The V and J genes are TRBV6-6 and TRBJ2-7; D is ambiguous. This CDR3 has 15 amino acids. V lost 7 bases and J lost 0, with 16 bases in between. Germline V gene sequence: CDR1 MNHNY, CDR2 SVGAGI (reference sequence). Here the CDR3 DNA reads TGTGCCAGCATTAGTCAGGCATTGGGCTCCTACGAGCAGTACTTC. It codes for CASISQALGSYEQYF.

The chain couples TRBV5-1 to TRBJ2-3, with 7 bases fitting TRBD1. The CDR3 has 16 amino acids. V was pared by 4 bases and J by 0 bases, with 8 bases of the junction left unmatched. CDR1 is SGHRS, CDR2 YFSETQ, per germline. The chain's CDR3 is CASSPGQITSTDTQYF. The CDR3 DNA reads TGCGCCAGCAGCCCGGGACAGATTACTAGCACAGATACGCAGTATTTT.

This chain joins TRBV5-6 and TRBJ1-1, with D hard to call. Trimming took 1 base from V and 7 from J, leaving 8 bases between them. The germline V gene encodes CDR1 SGHDT and CDR2 YYEEEE. This CDR3 has 12 residues. The CDR3 reads CASSLRQDEAFF. DNA of the CDR3: TGTGCCAGCAGCTTGCGGCAGGATGAAGCTTTCTTT.

This chain uses TRBV14 with TRBJ2-6; D gene ambiguous. The germline V and J ends were trimmed by 10 bases and 1 base, with 8 bases remaining between them. Germline CDR1 and CDR2: SGHDN and FVKESK. CDR3 size: 13 residues. The DNA of the CDR3 is TGTGCCACCTCAGGTTCTGGGGCCAACGTCCTGACTTTC. It codes for CATSGSGANVLTF.

The gene calls are TRBV15 and TRBJ1-1; maybe TRBD1 (5 bases). V lost 3 bases and J lost 2, with 10 bases in between. This CDR3 is 14 amino acids long. The germline V gene encodes CDR1 LNHNV and CDR2 YYDKDF (reference sequence). DNA of the CDR3: TGTGCCACCAGCAGCCGTAGGGGCAACACTGAAGCTTTCTTT. It encodes CATSSRRGNTEAFF.

The chain couples TRBV29-1 to TRBJ1-3; D ambiguous. The CDR3 length is 14 residues. Between the trimmed V and J ends, which lost 3 bases and 9 bases, there was a span of 18 bases. CDR1 SQVTM and CDR2 ANQGSEA come from the germline V gene. Here the CDR3 DNA reads TGCAGCGTTGAGGAGGACGGCTTTCGGAGCACCATATATTTT. Its protein is CSVEEDGFRSTIYF.

The CDR3 reads CASSQVAGDYGYTF. The CDR3 bases are TGCGCCAGCAGCCAGGTAGCAGGGGATTATGGCTACACCTTC. The chain combines TRBV4-1 with TRBJ1-2; D may be TRBD1 (6 bases). This CDR3 region has 14 residues. V was clipped by 3 bases and J by 5 bases, with 13 bases between them. Germline V gene lookup returns CDR1 MGHRA and CDR2 YSYEKL.

The chain joins TRBV5-6 to TRBJ1-3, with unresolved D. Germline assignment: CDR1 SGHDT and CDR2 YYEEEE. This CDR3 is built from 12 residues. Trimming shortened V by 5 bases and J by 4 bases, and 7 bases separated the two germline ends. CDR3: CASSSPGNTIYF. The CDR3 region has the DNA TGTGCCAGCAGTAGCCCCGGAAACACCATATATTTT.

The CDR3 DNA follows: TGTGCCAGCAGTTACCCCGAGACAGGGGCCAATTCACCCCTCCACTTT. This encodes CASSYPETGANSPLHF. This chain connects TRBV6-2 or TRBV6-3 to TRBJ1-6; TRBD1 agrees at 8 bases. V lost 2 bases and J lost 7; bases outside the gene matches: 7. The CDR3 spans 16 residues. Germline CDR1 MNHEY, CDR2 SVGEGT.

J is TRBJ2-5 and V is TRBV27; D gene uncertain. Looked up from germline, CDR1 is MNHEY and CDR2 is SMNVEV (reference sequence). Trimming took off 6 bases at V and 1 base at J, with 9 bases between the two ends. CDR3 length equals 13 residues. The CDR3, as DNA: TGTGCCAGCAGCCCAGTCCTCCAAGAGACCCAGTACTTC. This sequence encodes CASSPVLQETQYF.

This sequence joins TRBV28 and TRBJ1-1; D uncertain. Trimming took 5 bases from V and 11 from J, leaving 15 bases between them. Germline V gene sequence: CDR1 MDHEN, CDR2 SYDVKM. The CDR3 length is 12 residues. The CDR3 bases are TGTGCCAGCAGTCCCTCAAAGACAAGGGCTTTCTTT. This encodes CASSPSKTRAFF.

The chain is built from TRBV3-1 (or the pseudogene TRBV3-2) and TRBJ1-4, with unresolved D. V was clipped by 4 bases and J by 7 bases, with 7 bases between them. The CDR3 contains 12 residues. Germline V lookup: CDR1 LGHDT, CDR2 YNNKEL (reference sequence). The CDR3 sequence: CASSPPGEKLFF. The CDR3 DNA is TGTGCCAGCAGCCCCCCCGGTGAAAAACTGTTTTTT.

This sequence joins TRBV6-5 and TRBJ2-7, with TRBD2 identical over 7 bases. CDR3 length: 15 residues. CDR1 and CDR2 from the germline V gene are MNHEY and SVGAGI. The ends lost 6 bases at V and 3 bases at J; junction bases unmatched: 11. CDR3 loop: CASRPNRDYLYEQYF. CDR3 nucleotide sequence: TGTGCCAGCAGGCCCAACCGGGACTACCTCTACGAGCAGTACTTC.

The V and J genes are TRBV11-3 and TRBJ2-5, with D possibly being TRBD2 (5 bases). This CDR3 has 13 residues. CDR1 and CDR2 (germline): SGHNT, YENEEA. The ends were cut back, 1 base at V and 2 bases at J, with 5 bases in the middle. The CDR3 here is CASSLGGQETQYF. The CDR3 region has the DNA TGTGCCAGCAGCTTAGGCGGGCAAGAGACCCAGTACTTC.

The V call is TRBV5-6, the J call TRBJ2-7, with 11 bases fitting TRBD2. The length of the CDR3 is 16 residues. V trimming: 1 base; J trimming: 7 bases; junction bases outside the gene matches: 10. Germline CDR1 is SGHDT and CDR2 is YYEEEE. CDR3 loop: CASSLPGTSGSQEQYF. In nucleotides, the CDR3 is TGTGCCAGCAGCTTGCCCGGGACTAGCGGCTCGCAGGAGCAGTACTTC.

The rearrangement links TRBV6-5 to TRBJ2-1; TRBD1 matches 7 bases. Germline V gene sequence: CDR1 MNHEY, CDR2 SVGAGI. Trimming removed 6 bases from V and 3 bases from J; junction bases left unmatched: 8. The CDR3 contains 15 residues. The CDR3 spells CASRLLGTVYNEQFF. CDR3 in DNA: TGTGCCAGCAGACTCCTGGGGACAGTCTACAATGAGCAGTTCTTC.